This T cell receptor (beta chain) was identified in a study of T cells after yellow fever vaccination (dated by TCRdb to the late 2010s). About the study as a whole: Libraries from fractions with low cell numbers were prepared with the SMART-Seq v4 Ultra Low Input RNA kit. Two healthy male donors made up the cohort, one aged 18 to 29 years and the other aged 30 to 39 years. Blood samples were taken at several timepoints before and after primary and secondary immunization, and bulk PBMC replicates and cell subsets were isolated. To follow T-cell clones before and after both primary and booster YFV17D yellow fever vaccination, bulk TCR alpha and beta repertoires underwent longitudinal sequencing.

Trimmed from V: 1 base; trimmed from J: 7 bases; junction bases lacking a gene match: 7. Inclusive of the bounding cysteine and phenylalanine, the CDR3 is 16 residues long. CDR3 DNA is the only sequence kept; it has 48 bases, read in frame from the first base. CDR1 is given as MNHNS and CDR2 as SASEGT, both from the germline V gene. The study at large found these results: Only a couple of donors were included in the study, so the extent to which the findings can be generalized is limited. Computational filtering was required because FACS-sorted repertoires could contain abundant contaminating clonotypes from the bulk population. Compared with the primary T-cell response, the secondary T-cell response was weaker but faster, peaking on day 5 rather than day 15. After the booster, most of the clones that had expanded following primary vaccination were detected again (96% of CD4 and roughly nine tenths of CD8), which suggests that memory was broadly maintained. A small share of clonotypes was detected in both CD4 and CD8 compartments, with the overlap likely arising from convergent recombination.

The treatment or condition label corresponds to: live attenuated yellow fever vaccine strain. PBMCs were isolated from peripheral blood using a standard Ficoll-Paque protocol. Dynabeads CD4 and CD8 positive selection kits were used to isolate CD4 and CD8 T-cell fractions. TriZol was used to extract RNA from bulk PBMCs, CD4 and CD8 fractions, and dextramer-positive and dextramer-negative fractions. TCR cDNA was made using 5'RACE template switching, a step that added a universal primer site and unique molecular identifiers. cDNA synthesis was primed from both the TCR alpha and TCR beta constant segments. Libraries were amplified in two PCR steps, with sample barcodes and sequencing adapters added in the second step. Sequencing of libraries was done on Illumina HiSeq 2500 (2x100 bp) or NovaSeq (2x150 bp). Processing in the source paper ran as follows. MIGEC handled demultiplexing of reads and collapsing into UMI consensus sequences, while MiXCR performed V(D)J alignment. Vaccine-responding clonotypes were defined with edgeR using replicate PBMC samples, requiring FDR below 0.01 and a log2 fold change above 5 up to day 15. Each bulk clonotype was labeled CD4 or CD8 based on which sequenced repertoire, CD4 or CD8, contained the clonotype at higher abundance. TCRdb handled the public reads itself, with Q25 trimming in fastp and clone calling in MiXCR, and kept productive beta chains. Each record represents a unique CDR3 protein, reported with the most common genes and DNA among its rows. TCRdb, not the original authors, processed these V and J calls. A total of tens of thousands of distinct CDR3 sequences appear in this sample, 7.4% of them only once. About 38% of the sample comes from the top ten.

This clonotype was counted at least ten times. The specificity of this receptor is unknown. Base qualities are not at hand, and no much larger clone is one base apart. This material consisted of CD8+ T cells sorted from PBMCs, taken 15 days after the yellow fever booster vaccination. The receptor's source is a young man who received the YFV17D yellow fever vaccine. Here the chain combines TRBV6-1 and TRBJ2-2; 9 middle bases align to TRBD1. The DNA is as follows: TGTGCCAGCAGTGAAGGGACAGGGGAATTGAACGGGGAGCTGTTTTTT. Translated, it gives CASSEGTGELNGELFF.